Listed below are T cell receptor beta chains from one sample, sequenced in a study of T cell repertoires in cytomegalovirus infection. Via MiXCR, TCRdb re-called the reads, giving one row per CDR3 protein. The sample lists 100,000 to 150,000 distinct CDR3 sequences; 7% to 10% were seen once. Sequenced material: PBMCs. The receptors come from a human donor in good health (CMV status not recorded). Some clones in this sample may be carry-over from other donors' samples. The conserved cysteine and the conserved F or W are not part of the CDR3 here.

V: TRBV2
J: TRBJ1-6
CDR3: ASTGPDGSPLH

V: TRBV28
J: TRBJ2-3
CDR3: ASSFVRLPYTGTQY

V: TRBV19
J: TRBJ1-4
CDR3: ASSMTQATSNEKLF

V: TRBV28
J: TRBJ1-2
CDR3: ASSLGPKGLGGYT

V: TRBV12-3/TRBV12-4
J: TRBJ1-5
CDR3: ASSLDGNHQPQH

V: TRBV19
J: TRBJ1-1
CDR3: ASKGQGRVLNTEAF

V: TRBV15
J: TRBJ2-4
CDR3: ATSTIAKNIQY

V: TRBV15
J: TRBJ1-2
CDR3: ATSRDMGSYT

V: TRBV7-8
J: TRBJ2-3
CDR3: ASSLALQGADTQY

V: TRBV18
J: TRBJ1-1
CDR3: ASQVVPTEAF

V: TRBV20-1
J: TRBJ1-1
CDR3: SAWTPKNTEAF

V: TRBV7-9
J: TRBJ1-1
CDR3: ASSLTGGGSNTEAF

V: TRBV12-3/TRBV12-4
J: TRBJ1-1
CDR3: ASSFGGLNTEAF

V: TRBV11-1
J: TRBJ2-1
CDR3: ASSLGQGGPYNEQF

V: TRBV12-3/TRBV12-4
J: TRBJ1-4
CDR3: ASSRTATNEKLF

V: TRBV7-9
J: TRBJ2-3
CDR3: ASSSPGTQY

V: TRBV9
J: TRBJ2-1
CDR3: ASSVAGGAYDEQF

V: TRBV7-2
J: TRBJ2-3
CDR3: ASSPGLITQY

V: TRBV11-2
J: TRBJ2-1
CDR3: ASSLTGQGYEQF

V: TRBV29-1
J: TRBJ2-7
CDR3: SVPAGGTYEQY

V: TRBV7-6
J: TRBJ1-3
CDR3: ASSPRQGSTSGNTIY

V: TRBV7-9
J: TRBJ2-7
CDR3: ASSLTGAYEQY

V: TRBV6-5
J: TRBJ1-4
CDR3: ASSLTVSREKLF

V: TRBV12-3/TRBV12-4
J: TRBJ2-7
CDR3: ASSLPAGGRDEQY

V: TRBV20-1
J: TRBJ1-1
CDR3: SVSDRGNTEAF

V: TRBV19
J: TRBJ1-2
CDR3: ASIGQSANYGYT

V: TRBV7-9
J: TRBJ2-1
CDR3: ASSPGQIYNEQF

V: TRBV19
J: TRBJ2-1
CDR3: ASSTGPEQF

V: TRBV5-4
J: TRBJ1-2
CDR3: ASSSIQHRDSYGYT

V: TRBV2
J: TRBJ1-1
CDR3: ASKGGTATEAF

V: TRBV4-1
J: TRBJ1-1
CDR3: ASSQDSGGANTEAF

V: TRBV7-8
J: TRBJ2-2
CDR3: ASSSWGGGGETNPGELF

V: TRBV28
J: TRBJ1-2
CDR3: ASSSAVSYT

V: TRBV14
J: TRBJ1-1
CDR3: ASSQEPGELYFNTEAF

V: TRBV7-2
J: TRBJ1-5
CDR3: ASSFGGQGVRNQPQH

V: TRBV7-2
J: TRBJ2-5
CDR3: ASSISLGGGTQETQY

V: TRBV20-1
J: TRBJ2-3
CDR3: SASSLAGRSDTQY

V: TRBV7-2
J: TRBJ1-1
CDR3: ASSRSESYFLGNTEAF

V: TRBV7-8
J: TRBJ2-5
CDR3: ASSQDRGVQETQY

V: TRBV11-2
J: TRBJ2-5
CDR3: ASSLGWETQY

V: TRBV29-1
J: TRBJ2-5
CDR3: SVEVTVGETQY

V: TRBV28
J: TRBJ2-3
CDR3: ASSLFGQGKGFT

V: TRBV5-6
J: TRBJ2-2
CDR3: ASSFNLKTGELF